Each of the 10 T cell receptor beta chains below was sequenced from the same sample in a study of blood T cell repertoires in COVID-19. Assay: immunoSEQ multiplex PCR; the TCRdb copy retains only in-frame clones and omits some. The table has 90,000 or so clones, 70% to 90% seen once; the top ten hold 1.2%. Sequencing was done on a sample of peripheral blood. Receptors originate from a man older than 75 with active or convalescent COVID-19.

The table lists this clone with a few counts. The chain employs TRBV29-1 and TRBJ2-3, with 8 bases fitting TRBD2. The CDR3 length is 13 residues. Germline lookup yields CDR1 SQVTM and CDR2 ANQGSEA. Trimming at V came to 4 bases and at J to 0 bases, leaving 0 bases not matched to a gene. The CDR3 sequence: CSVAGGSTDTQYF. CDR3 nucleotide sequence: TGCAGCGTTGCGGGGGGGAGCACAGATACGCAGTATTTT.

The V call is TRBV12-5, the J call TRBJ2-2; TRBD1 agrees at 9 bases. The V segment lost 5 bases and the J segment 4 bases; nucleotides outside the gene matches: 5. The CDR3 contains 15 residues. CDR1 is LGHNT and CDR2 is FRNRAP in the germline V gene. CDR3 protein: CASGPGQGTTGELFF. For the CDR3, the DNA is TGTGCTAGTGGTCCCGGACAGGGGACCACCGGGGAGCTGTTTTTT.

This chain uses TRBV20-1 with TRBJ2-1, with 14 bases fitting TRBD2. In germline, CDR1 is DFQATT, CDR2 SNEGSKA (reference sequence). V gave up 3 bases and J gave up 6 bases; unmatched junction bases: 4. The CDR3 sequence is 15 residues long. The CDR3 sequence: CSASGGLAGVNEQFF. The CDR3 DNA sequence: TGCAGTGCTAGTGGGGGACTAGCGGGAGTCAATGAGCAGTTCTTC.

The rearrangement links TRBV6-2 or TRBV6-3 to TRBJ2-1; no definite D call. CDR1 MNHEY and CDR2 SVGEGT come from the germline V gene. This CDR3 comprises 15 residues. Between the trimmed V and J ends, which lost 5 bases and 4 bases, there was a span of 15 bases. CDR3 sequence (DNA): TGTGCCAGCAGTCCCGCAGTGATCGTATACAATGAGCAGTTCTTC. The encoded protein is CASSPAVIVYNEQFF.

This chain links TRBV5-1 with TRBJ2-7; TRBD1 might be the D (6 bases). V lost 4 bases and J lost 0, with 14 bases in between. This CDR3 is 15 amino acids long. From germline, CDR1 is SGHRS and CDR2 YFSETQ. DNA of the CDR3: TGCGCCAGCAGCCCGCGGACAGCGAGCTCCTACGAGCAGTACTTC. Amino acids: CASSPRTASSYEQYF.

This clone was seen a single time. The chain carries TRBV9 and TRBJ2-1; 7 positions match TRBD1. Germline lookup yields CDR1 SGDLS and CDR2 YYNGEE. The CDR3 is 15 amino acids. The ends lost 0 bases at V and 2 bases at J; junction bases unmatched: 2. Here the CDR3 reads CASSVGQGAYNEQFF. The CDR3 DNA is TGTGCCAGCAGCGTAGGACAGGGTGCCTACAATGAGCAGTTCTTC.

The chain recombines TRBV10-3 with TRBJ1-2, with TRBD1 as a possible D gene (5 bases). V lost 4 bases to trimming and J lost 5 bases, with 17 bases between them. The CDR3 has 15 residues. The germline V gene has CDR1 ENHRY and CDR2 SYGVKD. CDR3 DNA sequence: TGTGCCATCAGTGCAGTCCTCACGGGGGATTATGGCTACACCTTC. Protein product: CAISAVLTGDYGYTF.

The V call is TRBV5-4, the J call TRBJ2-3; a weak D match, TRBD2 (5 bases). Germline values: CDR1 SGHNT, CDR2 YYREEE (reference sequence). With 1 base removed from V and 6 bases from J, the gap between germline ends came to 12 bases. This CDR3 region has 14 residues. CDR3 protein: CASSLTTSWDTQYF. The CDR3 nucleotides are TGTGCCAGCAGCTTGACCACTAGTTGGGATACGCAGTATTTT.

The chain recombines TRBV28 with TRBJ2-3, with D tentatively TRBD2 (7 bases). In germline, CDR1 is MDHEN, CDR2 SYDVKM. This CDR3 region has 15 residues. Trimming took off 6 bases at V and 2 bases at J, with 15 bases between the two ends. The CDR3 nucleotides read TGTGCCAGCAGAGAAAGCGGGACAACCACAGATACGCAGTATTTT. Its protein is CASRESGTTTDTQYF.

This clone was picked up a small number of times. V and J are TRBV5-1 and TRBJ1-6, with TRBD1 as a possible D gene (5 bases). The CDR3 is 15 residues long. Germline CDR1 and CDR2: SGHRS and YFSETQ. V gave up 4 bases and J gave up 5 bases, with 13 bases separating them. The CDR3 is CASSVDSPNNSPLHF. CDR3 in DNA: TGCGCCAGCAGCGTCGACAGTCCAAATAATTCACCCCTCCACTTT.